Below, one TCR beta chain is given with its context. The data were obtained in a study of cytomegalovirus exposure and HLA in healthy donors. Study at large: A prior analysis found about 120 million unique TCR beta sequences from some 200 million T cells.

V lost 9 bases and J 2 bases, leaving 14 bases between the germline ends. Per the germline V gene, CDR1 is SNHLY and CDR2 is FYNNEI. This CDR3 has 14 residues. The primer mix had 60 Vbeta and 13 Jbeta primers. The method was immunoSEQ multiplex PCR; TCRdb's version includes in-frame clones alone and lacks a portion of them. The table includes about 120,000 clones, about 69% detected once. Sample: PBMCs. The TCR comes from a woman aged 18-35 years in good health and CMV-seronegative. The V and J genes are TRBV2 and TRBJ1-5; D gene uncertain. CDR3 DNA: TGTGCCAGTGGACTAGGGAGGGGCAATCAGCCCCAGCATTTT. Its protein is CASGLGRGNQPQHF.